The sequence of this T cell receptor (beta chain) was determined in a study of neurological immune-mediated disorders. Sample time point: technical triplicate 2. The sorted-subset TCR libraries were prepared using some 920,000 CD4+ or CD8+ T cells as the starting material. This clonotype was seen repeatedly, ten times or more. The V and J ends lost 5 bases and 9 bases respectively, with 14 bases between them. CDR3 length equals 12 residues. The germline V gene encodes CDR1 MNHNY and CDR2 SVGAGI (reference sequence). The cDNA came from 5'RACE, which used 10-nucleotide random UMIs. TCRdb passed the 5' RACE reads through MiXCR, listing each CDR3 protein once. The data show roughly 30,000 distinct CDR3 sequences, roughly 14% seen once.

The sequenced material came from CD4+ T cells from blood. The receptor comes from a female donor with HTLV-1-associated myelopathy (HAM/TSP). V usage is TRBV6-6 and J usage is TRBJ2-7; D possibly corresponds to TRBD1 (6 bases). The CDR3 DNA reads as TGTGCCAGCAGTCCTACAGGGTCGGTGCAGTACTTC. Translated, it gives CASSPTGSVQYF.